This T cell receptor (beta chain) was documented in a study of tumour-infiltrating T cells in Burkitt lymphoma. Repertoires were generated with immunoSEQ multiplex PCR, while TCRdb's copy carries only in-frame clones and drops some. In the table there are approximately 46,000 clones, roughly 31% of which are singletons. This clone was counted between two and nine times. Source material: tumor tissue. The receptor comes from a human donor with Burkitt lymphoma.

The DNA of the CDR3 is TGCGCCAGCAGCCAAGTAGATAGGACAGGGGGCGGCCCTCATGGCTACACCTTC. Its translation: CASSQVDRTGGGPHGYTF. The gene calls are TRBV4-1 and TRBJ1-2; TRBD1 aligns across 11 bases. J lost 6 bases, V lost 1 base, and 13 bases had no gene match. This CDR3 has 18 residues. Germline CDR1 is MGHRA and CDR2 is YSYEKL.